The T cell receptor (beta chain) under discussion was sequenced for a study of cytomegalovirus exposure and HLA in healthy donors (dated 2017 in TCRdb). Regarding the research as a whole: An earlier analysis of roughly 570 of the donors reported about 280 Gb of sequence data and around 110 million unique TCR beta sequences obtained from around 190 million T cells. On average, roughly 200,000 unique TCR beta nucleotide sequences were sequenced per donor among a few hundred genotyped donors of the cohort, with roughly 19% of those sequences being non-productive. About 330 gigabases of sequencing data and roughly 81 million unique TCR sequences made up an early release that covered approximately 650 HLA-typed donors. Donor age, sex, ethnicity and CMV serostatus were compiled alongside the repertoire data. The study combined high-throughput TCR immunosequencing, statistical association of individual TCRs with disease status, and machine learning to predict cytomegalovirus infection status. The study profiled the T cell repertoires of under 700 subjects by immunosequencing and related them to cytomegalovirus serostatus. In a later analysis, previously published TCR beta repertoires from roughly 710 donors were re-analyzed and high-resolution HLA genotyping was added so that TCR occurrence patterns could be studied. Among the roughly 400 genotyped donors, about 83% belonged to the genetic ancestry cluster associated with self-reported Caucasian donors. A separate validation cohort of over 95 different subjects was used in addition to the approximately 700-subject first cohort. Rather than drawing on any new phenotypic data, the later analysis identified candidate immune exposures from TCR beta sequences and the way those sequences occurred across donors. A later genetic analysis used genome-wide SNP genotypes for about three fifths of the roughly 700 donors, treating that subset as a discovery cohort. The number of donors typed differed by locus, with roughly 620-630 for A, B, C, DRB1 and DQB1, 522 for DQA1, over 600 for DPA1, and some 440 for DPB1. The study aimed to test whether cataloging public T cell receptors could reveal signatures of past pathogen exposure. Every discovery cohort repertoire had been produced on one sequencing platform. In an earlier analysis of 500 to 650 of the donors, high-throughput TCR beta sequencing was used to judge whether each TCR beta V gene segment behaved as functional or pseudogenic. HLA typing included class I and class II loci at four-digit resolution. Roughly 5 DR-DQ haplotypes were handled as single units for association and clustering because linkage in the cohort was strong. The paper's findings and limits, for the study overall: In an earlier analysis of over 550 of the donors, most TCR beta V segments were observed in productive rearrangements about 87% or about 30% of the time, broadly matching IMGT annotations. Specific HLA alleles were associated with some 15,000 TCR beta sequences at a false discovery rate of 0.05 in a later analysis. Several of the top co-occurrence clusters appeared to be linked to parvovirus B19, influenza, CMV and Epstein-Barr virus, according to a later analysis. A cluster of highly shared sequence variants was judged likely to be a technical artifact of the sequencing pipeline. V-gene and J-gene trimming of TCR beta chains was associated with a missense DCLRE1C variant in a later genetic analysis, and the association was replicated in an independent cohort. Because counts were too low, 15 to 20 rarely observed V segments, including chromosome 9 orphons, were excluded from the earlier analysis of some 590 of the donors. The classifier was reported to diagnose cytomegalovirus status with high specificity and sensitivity in both the original and validation cohorts. Assigning TCR associations to individual alleles was difficult when HLA alleles, especially DR and DQ, strongly co-occurred. In a later analysis, TCR association rates were found to vary across HLA loci, with the most associated TCRs seen for DRB1 alleles and the fewest for HLA-C alleles. Roughly uniform sequencing depth across donors was assumed in presence/absence analyses, although this assumption may not hold. The authors suggested that the approach could potentially be generalized to other disease states and immunological phenotypes. In a later analysis, most CMV-associated TCR beta chains were found to appear HLA-restricted, with HLA associations seemingly driven largely by CMV exposure. The study listed 150 to 200 TCR beta chains as associated with cytomegalovirus. Most TCR sequences were seen in very few donors, while some public TCRs were found in many individuals. Because HLA typing was unavailable for some donors at each locus, only the typed subset was used in association tests. Because the 87-base-pair reads could not distinguish some IMGT-functional V segments, including TRBV6-2 and TRBV6-3, those segments were excluded. This cohort had only TCR beta chains sequenced, and the lack of alpha or paired-chain data limited which features could be detected. Compared with equally common non-associated chains, HLA-associated TCR beta chains in a later analysis were more clonally expanded and had lower generation probabilities. A further reported finding was that TCR beta sequences accurately predicted the HLA-A and HLA-B alleles for most subjects in the first cohort. For the cohort, immune exposure information was limited to CMV serostatus. Linkage disequilibrium might explain the correlated functional status among segregating V segments, but an unknown experimental factor could not be excluded. Compared with the roughly 670-donor mean, donors in an Asian-associated ancestry cluster had fewer N-insertions in productive TCRs, according to a later genetic analysis. In vitro tests confirmed that a few of the cytomegalovirus-associated TCR beta chains recognize cytomegalovirus antigens.

Library preparation employed the immunoSEQ multiplex PCR assay. For the multiplex PCR, a mixture combining 60 forward primers for TCR Vbeta segments and 13 reverse primers for TCR Jbeta segments was used. The CDR3 region of rearranged TCR beta genes was amplified from genomic DNA by a multiplex PCR assay. The amplified TCR beta libraries were sequenced on the Illumina HiSeq System as 87-base-pair reads. In the original analysis: In a later analysis, roughly 80 million unique TCR beta chains were counted across the approximately 640 repertoires, and approximately 9.9 million of these chains were shared by at least two donors. A nearest-neighbor algorithm error-corrected the raw reads and collapsed the reads into unique sequences, merging closely related sequences to remove PCR and sequencing errors. Alignment of CDR3 sequences to IMGT reference sequences was used to assign V, D and J gene segments. For a sequence to be retained, at least a six-nucleotide match to both a V gene segment and a J gene segment was required. Rearrangements were classified as productive when the CDR3 lacked stop codons and remained in frame with V and J, and all other rearrangements were classified as non-productive. Following IMGT convention, CDR3 was defined as the stretch from the second conserved V-encoded cysteine up to the conserved J-encoded phenylalanine. In an earlier analysis of around 600 of the donors, sequences lacking an unambiguous match to a single V gene segment were excluded. An earlier analysis of a few hundred of the donors called V segments functional above 56.7% productive rearrangements and segregating when the between-donor standard deviation exceeded 5%. To diagnose cytomegalovirus status from the catalog of TCR beta chain sequences, a statistical classification framework was built. In a later analysis, TCR nucleotide sequences were compared against IMGT/GENE-DB human TR gene sequences so that V and J genes could be assigned. Using the TCRdist pipeline, a later analysis assigned CDR3 sequences along with most-parsimonious VDJ recombination scenarios. In a later analysis, each TCR beta chain was defined by its CDR3 amino acid sequence together with its V-gene family, and reads without a unique V-gene family were excluded. To address suspected cross-contamination and a sequencing artifact, a later analysis removed roughly 580 highly shared, low-generation-probability nucleotide sequences. For each public chain, a later analysis derived a clonal expansion index from normalized ranks of inferred template counts within each repertoire. A later analysis computed generation probabilities with a VDJ recombination model fitted to out-of-frame rearrangements, and checked the results against IGoR. In a later analysis, hypergeometric tests were used to score TCR-TCR, TCR-HLA and TCR-CMV co-occurrence, with a repertoire-size bias correction applied to TCR pairs. In a later analysis, false discovery rates were estimated by permuting HLA or CMV assignments 20 times. In a later analysis, co-occurring TCRs were grouped using DBSCAN, with TCRdist sequence similarity added in when clustering inside HLA-allele-positive subsets. Repertoires with fewer than 30,000 or more than 120,000 public chains, plus five repertoires with anomalous nucleotide sharing, were excluded from co-occurrence clustering. TCRdb stores this immuneACCESS table with in-frame sequences only. Part of the clones is absent; in the studies checked, under half of the shortfall reflects unresolved V genes, and no reason is known for the rest. V and J calls and clone size are given by that table; D and trimming were obtained from the DNA. For this sample there are 73,000 or so clones; roughly 73% appear just once. The ten largest clones add up to approximately 16% of the sample.

This clone was counted only a few times. Its antigen target is currently unknown. Nothing much larger sits one base from this clone, and base qualities are not available. The cohort was made up of roughly 670 healthy bone marrow donors. All cohort members were sampled while nominally healthy, although unrecorded immune exposures were likely present. The donor tested CMV seropositive and was one of the 289 seropositive cohort members. Each donor provided a peripheral blood sample, and peripheral blood mononuclear cells were used for TCR beta sequencing. Genomic DNA was extracted from the blood cell samples with the Qiagen DNeasy Blood Extraction Kit. The V and J ends are trimmed by 1 base and 1 base, leaving 11 bases between them. From the germline V gene, CDR1 is LGHNA and CDR2 is YNFKEQ. The cysteine opens and the phenylalanine closes a CDR3 of 16 amino acids. Only the CDR3 portion is preserved as DNA: 48 bases, with reading frame beginning at the first base.

The sequenced sample was PBMCs. The chain is made from TRBV4-2 and TRBJ1-5, with no D gene named confidently. The source is a woman aged 40-49 years in good health and CMV-seropositive. In nucleotides, the sequence is TGTGCCAGCAGCCAAGGCGGGGAATGGAGCAATCAGCCCCAGCATTTT. It encodes CASSQGGEWSNQPQHF.